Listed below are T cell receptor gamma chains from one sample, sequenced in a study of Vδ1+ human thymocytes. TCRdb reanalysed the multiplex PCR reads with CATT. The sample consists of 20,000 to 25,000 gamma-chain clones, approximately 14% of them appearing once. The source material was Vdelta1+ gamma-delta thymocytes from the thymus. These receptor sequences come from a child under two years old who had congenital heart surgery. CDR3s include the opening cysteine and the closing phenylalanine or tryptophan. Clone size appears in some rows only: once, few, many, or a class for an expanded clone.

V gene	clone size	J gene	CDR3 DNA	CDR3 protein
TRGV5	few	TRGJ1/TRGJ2	TGTGCCACCTGGGACAGCCGGGGGAACTATTATAAGAAACTCTTT	CATWDSRGNYYKKLF
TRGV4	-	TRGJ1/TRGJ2	TGTGCCACCTGGGATGGAACCAACTATAAGAATCTCTTT	CATWDGTNYKNLF
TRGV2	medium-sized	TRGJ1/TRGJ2	TGTGCCACCTGGGACGGGCCGTATTATAAGAAACTCTTT	CATWDGPYYKKLF
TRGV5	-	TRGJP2	TGTGCCACCTGGGACAGGCAAATAAACGGGGGCCATAGTGATTGGATCAAGACGTTT	CATWDRQINGGHSDWIKTF
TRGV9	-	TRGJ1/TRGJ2	TGTGCCTTGTGGGAGGCTGCACCAGACCAATCTAAGAATTATTATAAGAAACTCTTT	CALWEAAPDQSKNYYKKLF
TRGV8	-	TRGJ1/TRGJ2	TGTGCCACCTGGGATAACGCGAAGAAACTCTTT	CATWDNAKKLF
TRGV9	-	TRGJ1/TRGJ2	TGTGCCTTGTGGGATCTGCGGGAGAAGAAACTCTTT	CALWDLREKKLF
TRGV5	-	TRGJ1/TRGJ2	TGTGCCACCTGGGACCGAAGGAAACTCTTT	CATWDRRKLF
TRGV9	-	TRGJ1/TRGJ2	TGTGCCTTGTGGGAGGAAACTAATGGTTATTATAAGAAACTCTTT	CALWEETNGYYKKLF
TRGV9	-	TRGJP	TGTGCCTTGTGGGAGGGGGGAGAGTTGGGCAAAAAAATCAAGGTATTT	CALWEGGELGKKIKVF
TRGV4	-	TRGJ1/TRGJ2	TGTGCCACCTGGGATGTTTGGGTCGGCTATTATAAGAAACTCTTT	CATWDVWVGYYKKLF
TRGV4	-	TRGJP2	TGTGCCACCTGGAATCCTTATAGTAGTGATTGGATCAAGACGTTT	CATWNPYSSDWIKTF
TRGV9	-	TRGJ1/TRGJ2	TGTGCCTTGTGGGAGGTGCTCAATTATAAGAAACTCTTT	CALWEVLNYKKLF
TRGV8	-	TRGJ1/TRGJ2	TGTGCCACCTGGGATAGGGGCAGGGGGAAACTCTTT	CATWDRGRGKLF
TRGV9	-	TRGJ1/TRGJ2	TGTGCCTTGTGGGAGGTGTGGAAACTCTTT	CALWEVWKLF
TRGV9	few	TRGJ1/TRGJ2	TGTGCCTTGTGGGAGGTGCGGGGCAAGAAGCTCTTT	CALWEVRGKKLF
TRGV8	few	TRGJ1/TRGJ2	TGTGCCACCTGGGCCCGGAGGTATAAGAAACTCTTT	CATWARRYKKLF
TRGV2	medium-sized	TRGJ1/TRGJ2	TGTGCCACCTGGGACGGCGATAAGAAACTCTTT	CATWDGDKKLF
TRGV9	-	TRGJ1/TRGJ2	TGTGCCTTGTGGGCTCTAGGGAAGAAACTCTTT	CALWALGKKLF
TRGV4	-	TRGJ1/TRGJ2	TGTGCCACCTGGAAATCTTATAAGAAACTCTTT	CATWKSYKKLF
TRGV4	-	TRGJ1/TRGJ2	TGTGCCACCTGGGATGGGCAGGAGGTTTATTATAAGAAACTCTTT	CATWDGQEVYYKKLF
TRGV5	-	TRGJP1	TGTGCCACCTGGGACAGGCAAGGTTGGTTCAAGATATTT	CATWDRQGWFKIF
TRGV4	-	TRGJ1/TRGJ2	TGTGCCACCTGGGAGCCGATACTGAATTATTATAAGAAACTCTTT	CATWEPILNYYKKLF
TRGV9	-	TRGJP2	TGTGCCTTGTGGGAGGCACATAGTAGTGATTGGATCAAGACGTTT	CALWEAHSSDWIKTF
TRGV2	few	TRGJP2	TGTGCCACCTGGGACGGGCCGAGGGTTTGTGATTGGATCAAGACGTTT	CATWDGPRVCDWIKTF
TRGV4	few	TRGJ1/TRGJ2	TGTGCCACCTGGACCGAATATTATAAGAAACTCTTT	CATWTEYYKKLF
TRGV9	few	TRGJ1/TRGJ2	TGTGCCTTGTGGGAGGTCCTAGCTTATTATAAGAAACTCTTT	CALWEVLAYYKKLF
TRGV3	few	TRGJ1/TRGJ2	TGTGCCACCTGGGACGGAGGATCTTATTATAAGAAACTCTTT	CATWDGGSYYKKLF
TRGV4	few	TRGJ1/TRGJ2	TGTGCCACCCCTAAGGGTAAGAAACTCTTT	CATPKGKKLF
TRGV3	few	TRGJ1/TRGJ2	TGTGCCACCTGGGACAAAAATAAGAAACTCTTT	CATWDKNKKLF
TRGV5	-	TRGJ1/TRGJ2	TGTGCCACCTGGGACAGTCCCTTCTCGAATTATTATAAGAAACTCTTT	CATWDSPFSNYYKKLF
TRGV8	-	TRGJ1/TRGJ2	TGTGCCACCTGGCTACCGAATTATTATAAGAAACTCTTT	CATWLPNYYKKLF
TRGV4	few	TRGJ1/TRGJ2	TGTGCCACCTGGGATATGGATTATAAGAAACTCTTT	CATWDMDYKKLF
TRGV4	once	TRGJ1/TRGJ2	TGTGCCACCTGGAATGGGCCGGGGGGATATTATAAGAAACTCTTT	CATWNGPGGYYKKLF
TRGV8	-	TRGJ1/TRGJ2	TGTGCCACCTGGGATATGGGCTATAAGAAACTCTTT	CATWDMGYKKLF
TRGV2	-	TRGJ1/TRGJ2	TGTGCCACCTGGGACGGGCGTTGTGGTTATAAGAAACTCTTT	CATWDGRCGYKKLF
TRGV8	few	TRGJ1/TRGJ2	TGTGCCACCTGGGATAGATACTATAAGAAACTCTTT	CATWDRYYKKLF
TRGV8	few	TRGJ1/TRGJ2	TGTGCCACCTGGGATAGGTTTCGGTGTTATTATAAGAAACTCTTT	CATWDRFRCYYKKLF
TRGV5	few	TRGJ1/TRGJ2	TGTGCCACCTGGGACAGAAAATCTCCGAGCGGTTATAAGAAACTCTTT	CATWDRKSPSGYKKLF
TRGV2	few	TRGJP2	TGTGCCACCTGGAATAGAAGTAGTGATTGGATCAAAACGTTT	CATWNRSSDWIKTF
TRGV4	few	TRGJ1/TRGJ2	TGTGCCACCTGGGATGGGCTTGGTTATAAGAAACTCTTT	CATWDGLGYKKLF
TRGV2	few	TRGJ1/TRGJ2	TGTGCCACCTGGGACGGGCCAGAGTATAAGAAACTCTTT	CATWDGPEYKKLF
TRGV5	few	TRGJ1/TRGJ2	TGTGCCACCTGGGAAGTTGAACAGAATTATAAGAAACTCTTT	CATWEVEQNYKKLF
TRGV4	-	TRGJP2	TGTGCCACCTGGCTCGGTGATTGGATCAAGACGTTT	CATWLGDWIKTF
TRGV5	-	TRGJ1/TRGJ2	TGTGCCACCTGGGACAGGCCCGACTGCAATAAGAAACTCTTT	CATWDRPDCNKKLF
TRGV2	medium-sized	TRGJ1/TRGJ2	TGTGCCACCTGGGACGGACCCCTTAAGAAACTCTTT	CATWDGPLKKLF
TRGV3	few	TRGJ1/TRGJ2	TGTGCCACCTGGGACATGGCGACTTCGAATTATTATAAGAAACTCTTT	CATWDMATSNYYKKLF
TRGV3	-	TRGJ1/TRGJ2	TGTGCCACCTGGGACAGGCTTCCGGGGCGGAAACTCTTT	CATWDRLPGRKLF
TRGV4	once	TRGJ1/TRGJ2	TGTGCCACCTGGAAGGGGTCTAATTCGAATTATTATAAGAAACTCTTT	CATWKGSNSNYYKKLF